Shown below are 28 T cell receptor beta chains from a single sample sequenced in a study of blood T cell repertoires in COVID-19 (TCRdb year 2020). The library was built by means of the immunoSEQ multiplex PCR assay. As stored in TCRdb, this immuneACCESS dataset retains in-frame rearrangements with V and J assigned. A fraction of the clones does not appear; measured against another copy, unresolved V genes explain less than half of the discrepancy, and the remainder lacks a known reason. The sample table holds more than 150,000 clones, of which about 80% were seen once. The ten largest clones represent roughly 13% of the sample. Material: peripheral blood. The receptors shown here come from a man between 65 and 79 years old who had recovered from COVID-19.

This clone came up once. The CDR3 DNA reads as TGTGCCAGCAGTCAACTAGTGGGTGACACAGATACGCAGTATTTT. Its protein product is CASSQLVGDTDTQYF. The chain is built from TRBV2 and TRBJ2-3, with a tentative D call TRBD2 (5 bases). Trimming took 5 bases from V and 2 from J, leaving 14 bases between them. Germline CDR1 reads SNHLY; CDR2 reads FYNNEI. The CDR3 loop spans 15 amino acids. The full variable domain, with the rest looked up from reference TRBV2 and TRBJ2-3, is EPEVTQTPSHQVTQMGQEVILRCVPISNHLYFYWYRQILGQKVEFLVSFYNNEISEKSEIFDDQFSVERPDGSNFTLKIRSTKLEDSAMYFCASSQLVGDTDTQYFGPGTRLTVL.

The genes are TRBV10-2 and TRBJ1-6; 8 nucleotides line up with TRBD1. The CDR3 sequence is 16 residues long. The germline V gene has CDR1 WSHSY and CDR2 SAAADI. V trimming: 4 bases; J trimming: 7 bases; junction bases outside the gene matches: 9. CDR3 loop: CASSAPTGERNSPLHF. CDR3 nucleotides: TGCGCCAGCAGTGCCCCGACAGGGGAGAGGAATTCACCCCTCCACTTT.

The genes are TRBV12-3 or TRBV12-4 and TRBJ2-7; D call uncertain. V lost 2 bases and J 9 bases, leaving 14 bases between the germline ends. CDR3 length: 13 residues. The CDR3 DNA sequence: TGTGCCAGCAGTTTATCCCCAGGCCCAGGGCAGTACTTC. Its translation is CASSLSPGPGQYF.

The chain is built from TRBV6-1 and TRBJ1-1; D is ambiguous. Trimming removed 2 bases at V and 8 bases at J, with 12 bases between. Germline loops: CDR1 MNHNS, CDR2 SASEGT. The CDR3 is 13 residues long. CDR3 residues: CASSESGRAEAFF. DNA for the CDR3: TGTGCCAGCAGTGAATCGGGGAGGGCGGAAGCTTTCTTT.

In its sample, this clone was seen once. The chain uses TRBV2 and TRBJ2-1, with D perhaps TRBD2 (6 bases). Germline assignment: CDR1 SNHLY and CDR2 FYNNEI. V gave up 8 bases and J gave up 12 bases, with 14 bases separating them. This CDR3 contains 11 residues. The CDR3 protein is CASGTLRGQFF. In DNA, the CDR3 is TGTGCCAGCGGGACTCTCCGGGGGCAGTTCTTC.

The CDR3 coding sequence is TGTGCCAGCTCACTCTACCAAGAGACCCAGTACTTC. This gives the protein CASSLYQETQYF. The V call is TRBV18, the J call TRBJ2-5; no definite D call. Germline-derived CDR1 and CDR2 are KGHSH and LQKENI. The V and J ends lost 4 bases and 0 bases respectively, with 3 bases between them. The CDR3 is 12 residues long. Based on the CDR3 plus reference TRBV18 and TRBJ2-5, the full variable domain is NAGVMQNPRHLVRRRGQEARLRCSPMKGHSHVYWYRQLPEEGLKFMVYLQKENIIDESGMPKERFSAEFPKEGPSILRIQQVVRGDSAAYFCASSLYQETQYFGPGTRLLVL.

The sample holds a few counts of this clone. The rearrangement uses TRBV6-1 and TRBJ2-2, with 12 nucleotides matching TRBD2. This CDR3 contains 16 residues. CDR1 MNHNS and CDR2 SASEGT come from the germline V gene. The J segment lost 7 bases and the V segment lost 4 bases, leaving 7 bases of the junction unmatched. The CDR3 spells CASSGLAGVIGGELFF. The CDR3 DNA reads TGTGCCAGCAGTGGACTAGCGGGAGTTATAGGCGGGGAGCTGTTTTTT.

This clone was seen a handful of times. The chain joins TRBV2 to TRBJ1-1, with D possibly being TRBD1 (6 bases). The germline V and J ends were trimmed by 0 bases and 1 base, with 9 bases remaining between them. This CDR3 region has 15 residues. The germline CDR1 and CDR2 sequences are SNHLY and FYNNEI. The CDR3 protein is CASSEAWTENTEAFF. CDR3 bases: TGTGCCAGCAGTGAAGCCTGGACAGAGAACACTGAAGCTTTCTTT.

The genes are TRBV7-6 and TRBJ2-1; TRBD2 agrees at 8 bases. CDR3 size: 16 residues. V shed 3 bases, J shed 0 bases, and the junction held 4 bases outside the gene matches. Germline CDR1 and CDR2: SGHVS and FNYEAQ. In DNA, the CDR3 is TGTGCCAGCAGCTTTTACGGGACTAGCTCCTACAATGAGCAGTTCTTC. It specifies CASSFYGTSSYNEQFF. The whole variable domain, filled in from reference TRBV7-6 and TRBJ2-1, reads GAGVSQSPRYKVTKRGQDVALRCDPISGHVSLYWYRQALGQGPEFLTYFNYEAQQDKSGLPNDRFSAERPEGSISTLTIQRTEQRDSAMYRCASSFYGTSSYNEQFFGPGTRLTVL.

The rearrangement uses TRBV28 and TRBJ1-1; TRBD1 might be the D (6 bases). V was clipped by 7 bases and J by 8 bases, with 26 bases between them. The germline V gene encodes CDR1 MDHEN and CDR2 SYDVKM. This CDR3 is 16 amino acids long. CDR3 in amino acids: CASTITGGALPPEAFF. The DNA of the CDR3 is TGTGCCAGCACTATTACGGGGGGCGCATTGCCCCCGGAAGCTTTCTTT.

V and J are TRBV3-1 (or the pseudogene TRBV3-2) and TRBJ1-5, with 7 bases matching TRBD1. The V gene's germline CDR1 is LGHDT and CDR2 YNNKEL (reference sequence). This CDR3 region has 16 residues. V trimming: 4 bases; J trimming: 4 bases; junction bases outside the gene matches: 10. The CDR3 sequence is CASSLGPGQQNQPQHF. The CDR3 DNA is TGTGCCAGCAGCCTGGGGCCGGGACAGCAAAATCAGCCCCAGCATTTT.

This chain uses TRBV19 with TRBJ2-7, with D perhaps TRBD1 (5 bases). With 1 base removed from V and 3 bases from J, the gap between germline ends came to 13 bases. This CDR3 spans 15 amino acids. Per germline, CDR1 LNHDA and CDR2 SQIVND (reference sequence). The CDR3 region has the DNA TGTGCCAGTAGTATAGCAACAGGAAGCTTCTACGAGCAGTACTTC. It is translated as CASSIATGSFYEQYF.

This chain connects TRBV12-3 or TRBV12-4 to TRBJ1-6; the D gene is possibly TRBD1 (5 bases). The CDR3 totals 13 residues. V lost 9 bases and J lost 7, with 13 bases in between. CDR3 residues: CASTTGENSPLHF. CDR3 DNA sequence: TGTGCCAGTACTACAGGAGAAAATTCACCCCTCCACTTT.

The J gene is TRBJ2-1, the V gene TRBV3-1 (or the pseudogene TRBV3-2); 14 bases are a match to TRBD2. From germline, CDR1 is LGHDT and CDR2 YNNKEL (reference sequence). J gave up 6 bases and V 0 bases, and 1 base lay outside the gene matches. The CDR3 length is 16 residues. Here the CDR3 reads CASSQDGTSGSNEQFF. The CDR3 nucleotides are TGTGCCAGCAGCCAAGATGGGACTAGCGGGAGCAATGAGCAGTTCTTC.

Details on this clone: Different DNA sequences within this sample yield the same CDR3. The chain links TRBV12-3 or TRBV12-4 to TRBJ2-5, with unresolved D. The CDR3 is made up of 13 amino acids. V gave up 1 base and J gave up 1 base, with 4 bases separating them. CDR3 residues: CASSLGSQETQYF. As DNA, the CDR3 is TGTGCCAGCAGTTTAGGCAGCCAAGAGACCCAGTACTTC.

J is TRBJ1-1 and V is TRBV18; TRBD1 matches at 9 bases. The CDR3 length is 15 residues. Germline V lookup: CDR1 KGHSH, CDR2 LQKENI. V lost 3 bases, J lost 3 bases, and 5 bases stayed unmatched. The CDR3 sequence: CASSPSQGAYTEAFF. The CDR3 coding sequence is TGTGCCAGCTCACCCTCACAGGGGGCTTACACTGAAGCTTTCTTT.

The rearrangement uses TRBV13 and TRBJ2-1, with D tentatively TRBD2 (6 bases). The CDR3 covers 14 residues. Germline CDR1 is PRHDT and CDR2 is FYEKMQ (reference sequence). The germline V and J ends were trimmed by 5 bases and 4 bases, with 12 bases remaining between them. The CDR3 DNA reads TGTGCCAGCAGCGCTGGCCGGGGGTACAATGAGCAGTTCTTC. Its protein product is CASSAGRGYNEQFF.

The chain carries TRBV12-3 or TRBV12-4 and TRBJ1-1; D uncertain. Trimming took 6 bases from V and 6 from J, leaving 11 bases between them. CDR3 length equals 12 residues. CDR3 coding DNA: TGTGCCAGCAGCCCGCCTAATGCTGAAGCTTTCTTT. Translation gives CASSPPNAEAFF.

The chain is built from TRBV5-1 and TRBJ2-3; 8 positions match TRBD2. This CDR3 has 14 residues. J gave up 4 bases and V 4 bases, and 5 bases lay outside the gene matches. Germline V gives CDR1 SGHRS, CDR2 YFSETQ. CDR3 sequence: CASSKAGVADTQYF. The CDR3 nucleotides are TGCGCCAGCAGCAAAGCGGGAGTCGCAGATACGCAGTATTTT.

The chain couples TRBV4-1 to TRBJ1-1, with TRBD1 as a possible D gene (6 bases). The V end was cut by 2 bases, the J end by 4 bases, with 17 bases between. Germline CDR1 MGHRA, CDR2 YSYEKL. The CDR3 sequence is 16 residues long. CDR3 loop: CASSQPRGEGGTEAFF. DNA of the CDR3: TGCGCCAGCAGCCAACCACGGGGGGAAGGGGGCACTGAAGCTTTCTTT.

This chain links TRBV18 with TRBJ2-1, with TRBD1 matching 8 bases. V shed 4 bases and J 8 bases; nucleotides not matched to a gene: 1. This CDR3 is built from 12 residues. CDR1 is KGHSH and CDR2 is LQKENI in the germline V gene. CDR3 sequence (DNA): TGTGCCAGCTCACAGGACAGGGATGAGCAGTTCTTC. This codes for CASSQDRDEQFF.

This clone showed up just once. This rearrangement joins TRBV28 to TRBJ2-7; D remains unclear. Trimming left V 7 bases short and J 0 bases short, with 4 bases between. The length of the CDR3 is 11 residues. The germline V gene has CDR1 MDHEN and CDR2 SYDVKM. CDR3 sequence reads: CASKSSYEQYF. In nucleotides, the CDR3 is TGTGCCAGCAAGAGCTCCTACGAGCAGTACTTC.

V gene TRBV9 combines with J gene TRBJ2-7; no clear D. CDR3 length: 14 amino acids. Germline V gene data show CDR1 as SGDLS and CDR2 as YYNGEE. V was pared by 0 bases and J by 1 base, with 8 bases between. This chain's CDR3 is CASSVASNSYEQYF. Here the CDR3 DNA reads TGTGCCAGCAGCGTAGCAAGCAATTCCTACGAGCAGTACTTC.

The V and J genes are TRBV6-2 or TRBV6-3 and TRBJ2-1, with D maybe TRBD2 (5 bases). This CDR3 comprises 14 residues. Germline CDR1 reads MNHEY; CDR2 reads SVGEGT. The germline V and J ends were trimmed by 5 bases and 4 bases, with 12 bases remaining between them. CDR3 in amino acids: CASSAAERYNEQFF. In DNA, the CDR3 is TGTGCCAGCAGTGCAGCGGAGCGGTACAATGAGCAGTTCTTC.

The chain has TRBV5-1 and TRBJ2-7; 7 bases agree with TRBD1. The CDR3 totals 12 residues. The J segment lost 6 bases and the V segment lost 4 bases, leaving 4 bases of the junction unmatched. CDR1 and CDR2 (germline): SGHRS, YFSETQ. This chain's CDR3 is CASSLGTAEQYF. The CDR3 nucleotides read TGCGCCAGCAGCCTCGGGACAGCCGAGCAGTACTTC.

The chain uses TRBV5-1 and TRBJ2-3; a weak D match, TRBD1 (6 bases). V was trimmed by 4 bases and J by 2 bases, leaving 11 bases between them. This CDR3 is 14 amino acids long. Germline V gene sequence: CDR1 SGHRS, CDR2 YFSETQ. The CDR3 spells CASSPGQNTDTQYF. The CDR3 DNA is TGCGCCAGCAGCCCGGGACAAAACACAGATACGCAGTATTTT.

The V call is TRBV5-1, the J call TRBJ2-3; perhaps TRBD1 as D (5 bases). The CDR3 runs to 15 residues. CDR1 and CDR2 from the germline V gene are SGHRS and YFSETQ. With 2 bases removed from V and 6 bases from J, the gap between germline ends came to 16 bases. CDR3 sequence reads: CASSFSFREVDTQYF. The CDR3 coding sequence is TGCGCCAGCAGCTTTTCCTTCAGGGAAGTGGATACGCAGTATTTT.

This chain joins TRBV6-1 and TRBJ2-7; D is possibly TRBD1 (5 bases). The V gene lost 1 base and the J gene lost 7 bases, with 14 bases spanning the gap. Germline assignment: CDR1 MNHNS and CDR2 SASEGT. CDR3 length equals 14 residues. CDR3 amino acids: CASSEGGTGREQYF. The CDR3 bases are TGTGCCAGCAGTGAAGGGGGCACGGGCAGGGAGCAGTACTTC.